The sequence of this TCR beta chain was determined in a study of blood T cells in healthy people across ages. Study summary: Capturing about one barcoded beta molecule per two T cells was achieved by template switching.

Aged about 6 to 95, donors were systemically healthy Caucasians from Russia. It was with a sample-barcoded 5' primer and a J-beta primer mix that a second PCR of about 6 to 12 cycles was run. Tags on each cDNA molecule came from a template-switch adaptor with 12 random nucleotides. Sequencing recovered at least 3 million CDR3-containing paired-end reads from each sample. TCRdb reprocessed the 5' RACE reads with MiXCR, giving one entry per CDR3 protein. The repertoire consists of about 1.7 million distinct CDR3 sequences, with roughly 27% occurring once and the leading ten covering 7.7%. The sample taken for sequencing was blood. The clonotype comes from a woman in her 30s in good health.

The DNA for the CDR3 is TGTGCCAGCTCACCAGCCCCGGGACTAGCGGGTTACGAGCAGTACTTC. This gives the protein CASSPAPGLAGYEQYF. This rearrangement joins TRBV18 to TRBJ2-5; 12 bases align to TRBD2. TRBJ2-7 matches the DNA end more closely, so the J call is doubtful. CDR1 is KGHSH and CDR2 is LQKENI in the germline V gene. This CDR3 region has 16 residues.